This is a list of T cell receptor beta chains from one sample in a study of beta chain features in type 1 diabetes. Data came from immunoSEQ multiplex PCR; TCRdb stores just in-frame clones and leaves some out. Altogether about 300,000 clones are present, less than 15% being singletons, with the ten largest covering roughly 0.016%. Sequencing input: naive CD4+ T cells from blood. The receptors come from a woman aged 18-29 years with type 1 diabetes. CDR3s include the opening cysteine and the closing phenylalanine or tryptophan. The order of the fields is clone size, J gene, D gene, V gene, CDR3 protein, CDR3 DNA. The D gene is left open where the match is weak. Clone size appears in some rows only: once, few, many, or a class for an expanded clone.

>few|TRBJ2-1|TRBD1|TRBV5-1
CASSPGQVYNEQFF
TGCGCCAGCAGCCCGGGACAGGTCTACAATGAGCAGTTCTTC
>.|TRBJ1-2|TRBD1|TRBV28
CASSSSGTGDDYGYTF
TGTGCCAGCAGTTCCTCCGGGACAGGGGACGACTATGGCTACACCTTC
>few|TRBJ1-5|.|TRBV7-9
CASSLGAGAIDQPQHF
TGTGCCAGCAGCTTGGGGGCGGGGGCGATTGATCAGCCCCAGCATTTT
>.|TRBJ2-3|.|TRBV11-1
CASNGQRTDTQYF
TGTGCCAGCAACGGACAGCGCACAGATACGCAGTATTTT
>.|TRBJ1-5|.|TRBV7-2
CASSYGQASNQPQHF
TGTGCCAGCAGTTACGGCCAGGCTAGCAATCAGCCCCAGCATTTT
>.|TRBJ2-7|TRBD1|TRBV5-1
CASSLAGTDYEQYF
TGCGCCAGCAGCTTGGCTGGGACAGACTACGAGCAGTACTTC
>few|TRBJ2-3|.|TRBV11-2
CASSLASDTQYF
TGTGCCAGCAGCCTGGCCTCCGATACGCAGTATTTT
>.|TRBJ2-3|.|TRBV18
CASSPDKNTDTQYF
TGTGCCAGCTCACCGGACAAGAACACAGATACGCAGTATTTT
>.|TRBJ2-2|TRBD1|TRBV18
CASSPPGQGDTGELFF
TGTGCCAGCTCACCACCGGGACAGGGGGACACCGGGGAGCTGTTTTTT
>.|TRBJ2-1|.|TRBV5-4
CASSLDRGAYNEQFF
TGTGCCAGCAGCTTGGATCGGGGTGCCTACAATGAGCAGTTCTTC
>.|TRBJ2-1|TRBD2|TRBV28
CASSLAGGPQFF
TGTGCCAGCAGTTTAGCGGGAGGGCCTCAGTTCTTC
>few|TRBJ2-3|.|TRBV29-1
CSVASQTTDTQYF
TGCAGCGTCGCCAGCCAGACAACAGATACGCAGTATTTT
>few|TRBJ2-7|TRBD2|TRBV27
CASSKGPGGYEQYF
TGTGCCAGCAGCAAGGGACCGGGGGGCTACGAGCAGTACTTC
>.|TRBJ1-2|.|TRBV9
CASSWNPGDGYTF
TGTGCCAGCAGCTGGAACCCGGGGGATGGCTACACCTTC
>few|TRBJ1-2|TRBD1|TRBV5-1
CASSLAQGQGLGYTF
TGCGCCAGCAGCTTGGCCCAGGGACAGGGCCTTGGCTACACCTTC
>.|TRBJ2-3|TRBD2|TRBV9
CASSAQTSRDTQYF
TGTGCCAGCAGCGCACAGACTAGCAGAGATACGCAGTATTTT
>.|TRBJ1-5|.|TRBV5-1
CASSLEGRTGDQPQHF
TGCGCCAGCAGCTTGGAGGGGCGAACAGGCGATCAGCCCCAGCATTTT
>.|TRBJ2-1|TRBD2|TRBV27
CASSSILAGKINEQFF
TGTGCCAGCAGTTCCATACTAGCGGGGAAAATCAATGAGCAGTTCTTC
>.|TRBJ2-1|TRBD2|TRBV19
CASSSSSGSYNEQFF
TGTGCCAGTAGTAGTTCTAGCGGGAGTTACAATGAGCAGTTCTTC
>few|TRBJ1-1|.|TRBV2
CASSEALPGGNTEAFF
TGTGCCAGCAGTGAAGCGCTTCCCGGGGGGAACACTGAAGCTTTCTTT
>.|TRBJ2-3|TRBD2|TRBV28
CASNTPGPTSGSTADTQYF
TGTGCCAGCAACACCCCGGGTCCGACTAGCGGGAGTACCGCAGATACGCAGTATTTT
>.|TRBJ2-1|TRBD2|TRBV18
CASSPTLAGVASYNEQFF
TGTGCCAGCTCACCAACTCTAGCGGGAGTGGCCTCCTACAATGAGCAGTTCTTC
>.|TRBJ2-1|TRBD2|TRBV30
CAWGAGGSNNEQFF
TGTGCCTGGGGAGCGGGGGGTTCCAACAATGAGCAGTTCTTC
>few|TRBJ2-1|.|TRBV7-2
CASSPDSHPFF
TGTGCCAGCAGCCCAGACAGCCACCCCTTCTTC
>.|TRBJ1-5|.|TRBV30
CAWSAYSQPQHF
TGTGCCTGGAGTGCGTATAGTCAGCCCCAGCATTTT
>.|TRBJ1-1|TRBD1|TRBV5-1
CASSSLGQGEAFF
TGCGCCAGCAGCTCGCTGGGACAGGGTGAAGCTTTCTTT
>.|TRBJ2-3|.|TRBV9
CASSPRGTDTQYF
TGTGCCAGCAGCCCCAGGGGCACAGATACGCAGTATTTT
>.|TRBJ2-1|.|TRBV29-1
CSVGRGAYNEQFF
TGCAGCGTTGGTCGCGGTGCCTACAATGAGCAGTTCTTC
>few|TRBJ2-5|TRBD2|TRBV4-2
CASSQTTSGRSGETQYF
TGTGCCAGCAGCCAGACCACTAGCGGGAGGTCTGGAGAGACCCAGTACTTC
>.|TRBJ1-5|TRBD1|TRBV7-2
CASSQRDRGLYQPQHF
TGTGCCAGCAGCCAACGGGACAGGGGGCTTTATCAGCCCCAGCATTTT
>few|TRBJ2-6|.|TRBV9
CASRTGPGGANVLTF
TGTGCCAGCAGAACAGGGCCGGGAGGGGCCAACGTCCTGACTTTC
>.|TRBJ1-1|.|TRBV5-1
CASSFSTGWNTEAFF
TGCGCCAGCAGCTTCTCGACAGGATGGAACACTGAAGCTTTCTTT
>.|TRBJ2-2|TRBD1|TRBV28
CAAGTGGANTGELFF
TGTGCCGCTGGGACAGGGGGTGCGAACACCGGGGAGCTGTTTTTT
>few|TRBJ1-2|.|TRBV5-1
CASSLSGGDYGYTF
TGCGCCAGCAGCTTGAGCGGGGGAGACTATGGCTACACCTTC
>few|TRBJ2-4|.|TRBV5-6
CASSLDRGDLNIQYF
TGTGCCAGCAGCTTGGACCGCGGGGACTTAAACATTCAGTACTTC
>few|TRBJ1-5|.|TRBV2
CASTLEGVSNQPQHF
TGTGCCAGCACCTTGGAGGGAGTAAGCAATCAGCCCCAGCATTTT
>few|TRBJ2-2|.|TRBV18
CASSPIAPSPNTGELFF
TGTGCCAGCTCACCAATAGCGCCCTCCCCAAACACCGGGGAGCTGTTTTTT
>few|TRBJ2-2|.|TRBV14
CASKGGANTGELFF
TGTGCCAGCAAGGGGGGGGCGAACACCGGGGAGCTGTTTTTT
>few|TRBJ1-3|.|TRBV4-3
CASSQDGTDYAGNTIYF
TGCGCCAGCAGCCAAGATGGAACAGACTACGCTGGAAACACCATATATTTT
>few|TRBJ2-6|TRBD1|TRBV5-1
CASSFTIGTGRAGANVLTF
TGCGCCAGCAGCTTTACGATCGGGACAGGGCGAGCTGGGGCCAACGTCCTGACTTTC
>.|TRBJ2-2|TRBD1|TRBV30
CAWTSGPGTGITGELFF
TGTGCCTGGACTTCCGGGCCGGGGACAGGGATCACCGGGGAGCTGTTTTTT
>.|TRBJ2-5|TRBD2|TRBV11-2
CASSLVAGVPRETQYF
TGTGCCAGCAGCTTAGTAGCGGGAGTCCCCCGGGAGACCCAGTACTTC
>few|TRBJ2-1|TRBD2|TRBV9
CASSEGLAVYNEQFF
TGTGCCAGCAGCGAGGGACTAGCGGTCTACAATGAGCAGTTCTTC
>.|TRBJ2-1|TRBD2|TRBV7-6
CASSFVGTSGSYEQFF
TGTGCCAGCAGCTTCGTCGGGACTAGCGGGAGCTATGAGCAGTTCTTC
>.|TRBJ2-1|.|TRBV9
CASSARGGGEQFF
TGTGCCAGCAGCGCCCGGGGAGGGGGTGAGCAGTTCTTC
>.|TRBJ2-1|TRBD2|TRBV30
CAWRPIAGGRNEQFF
TGTGCCTGGCGACCTATAGCGGGAGGGCGTAATGAGCAGTTCTTC
>few|TRBJ1-2|TRBD1|TRBV27
CASSLGDRVGNYGYTF
TGTGCCAGCAGTCTCGGAGACAGGGTGGGCAACTATGGCTACACCTTC
>many|TRBJ1-5|.|TRBV15
CATSARSNQPQHF
TGTGCCACCAGCGCCCGGAGCAATCAGCCCCAGCATTTT
>.|TRBJ2-1|TRBD2|TRBV4-3
CASSQDWGGAGGLNEQFF
TGCGCCAGCAGCCAAGATTGGGGAGGAGCGGGAGGTCTCAATGAGCAGTTCTTC
>few|TRBJ1-4|.|TRBV6-1
CASSGTGNWGEKLFF
TGTGCCAGCAGTGGGACCGGGAACTGGGGTGAAAAACTGTTTTTT